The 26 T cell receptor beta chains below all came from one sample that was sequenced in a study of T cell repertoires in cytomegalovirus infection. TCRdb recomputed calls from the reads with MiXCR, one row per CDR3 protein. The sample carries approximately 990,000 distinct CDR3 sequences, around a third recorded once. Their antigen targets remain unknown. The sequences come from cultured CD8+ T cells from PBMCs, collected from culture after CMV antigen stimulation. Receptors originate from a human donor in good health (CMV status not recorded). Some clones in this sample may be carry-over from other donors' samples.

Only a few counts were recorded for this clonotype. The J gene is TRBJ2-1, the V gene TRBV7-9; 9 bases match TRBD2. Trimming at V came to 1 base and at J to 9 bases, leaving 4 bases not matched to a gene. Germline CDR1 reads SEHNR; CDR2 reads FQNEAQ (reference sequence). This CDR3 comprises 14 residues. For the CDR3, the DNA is TGTGCCAGCAGCTTAGTCTATAGCGGGAGTGAGCAGTTCTTC. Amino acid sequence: CASSLVYSGSEQFF.

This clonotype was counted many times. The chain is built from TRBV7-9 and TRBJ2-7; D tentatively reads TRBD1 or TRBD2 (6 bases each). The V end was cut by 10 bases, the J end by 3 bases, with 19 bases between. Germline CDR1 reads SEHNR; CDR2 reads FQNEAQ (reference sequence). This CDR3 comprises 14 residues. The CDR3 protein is CAIQLGGQGYEQYF. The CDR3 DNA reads TGTGCCATCCAACTGGGGGGCCAGGGCTACGAGCAGTACTTC.

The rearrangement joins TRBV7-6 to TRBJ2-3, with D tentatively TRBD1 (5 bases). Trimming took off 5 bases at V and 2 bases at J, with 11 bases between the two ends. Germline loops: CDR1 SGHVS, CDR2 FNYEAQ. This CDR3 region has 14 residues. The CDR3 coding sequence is TGTGCCAGCAGCGAAACAGGCGTCACAGATACGCAGTATTTT. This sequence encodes CASSETGVTDTQYF.

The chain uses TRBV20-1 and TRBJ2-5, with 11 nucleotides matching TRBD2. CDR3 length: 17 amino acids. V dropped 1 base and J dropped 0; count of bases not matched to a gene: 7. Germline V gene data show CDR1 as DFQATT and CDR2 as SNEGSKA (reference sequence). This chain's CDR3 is CSARVTSGGEYQETQYF. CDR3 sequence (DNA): TGCAGTGCTAGAGTTACTAGCGGGGGAGAGTACCAAGAGACCCAGTACTTC.

The CDR3 region is CASTKWADQPQHF. The DNA of the CDR3 is TGTGCCAGCACCAAATGGGCAGATCAGCCCCAGCATTTT. The rearrangement links TRBV7-4 to TRBJ1-5; D call uncertain. CDR1 and CDR2 (germline): SGHVT, SQSDAQ. Deletions cut 7 bases from V and 5 bases from J, with 12 bases between. The CDR3 is 13 amino acids. The variable domain in full, with the rest retrieved from reference TRBV7-4 and TRBJ1-5, is GAGVSQSPRYKVAKRGRDVALRCDSISGHVTLYWYRQTLGQGSEVLTYSQSDAQRDKSGRPSGRFSAERPERSVSTLKIQRTEQGDSAVYLCASTKWADQPQHFGDGTRLSIL.

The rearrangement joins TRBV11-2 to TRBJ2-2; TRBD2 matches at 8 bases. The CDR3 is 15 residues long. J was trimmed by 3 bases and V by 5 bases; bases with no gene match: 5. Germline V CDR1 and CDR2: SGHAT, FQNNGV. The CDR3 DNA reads TGTGCCAGCAGCAGAGCGGGGGCCCACACCGGGGAGCTGTTTTTT. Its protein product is CASSRAGAHTGELFF.

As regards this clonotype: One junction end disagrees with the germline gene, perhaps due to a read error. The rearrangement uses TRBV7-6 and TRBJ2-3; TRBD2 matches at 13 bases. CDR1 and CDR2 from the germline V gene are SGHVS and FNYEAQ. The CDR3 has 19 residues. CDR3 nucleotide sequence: TGTGCCAGCAGCCCCCCTCTTTGGACTAGCGGGGGCAGCACAGATACGCAGTGTTTT. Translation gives CASSPPLWTSGGSTDTQCF. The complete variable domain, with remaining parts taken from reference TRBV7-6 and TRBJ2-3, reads GAGVSQSPRYKVTKRGQDVALRCDPISGHVSLYWYRQALGQGPEFLTYFNYEAQQDKSGLPNDRFSAERPEGSISTLTIQRTEQRDSAMYRCASSPPLWTSGGSTDTQCFGPGTRLTVL.

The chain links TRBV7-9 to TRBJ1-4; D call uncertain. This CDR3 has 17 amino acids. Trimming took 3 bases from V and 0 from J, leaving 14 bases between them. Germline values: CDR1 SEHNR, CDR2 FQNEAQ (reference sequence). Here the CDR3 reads CASSFSGNGATNEKLFF. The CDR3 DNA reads TGTGCCAGCAGCTTCTCGGGGAACGGGGCAACTAATGAAAAACTGTTTTTT.

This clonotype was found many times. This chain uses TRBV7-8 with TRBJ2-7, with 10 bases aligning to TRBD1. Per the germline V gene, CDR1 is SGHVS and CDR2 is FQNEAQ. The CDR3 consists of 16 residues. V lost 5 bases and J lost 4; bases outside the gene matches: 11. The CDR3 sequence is CASSTPRDRGGYEQYV. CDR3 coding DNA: TGTGCCAGCAGCACCCCTAGGGACAGGGGAGGGTACGAGCAGTACGTC.

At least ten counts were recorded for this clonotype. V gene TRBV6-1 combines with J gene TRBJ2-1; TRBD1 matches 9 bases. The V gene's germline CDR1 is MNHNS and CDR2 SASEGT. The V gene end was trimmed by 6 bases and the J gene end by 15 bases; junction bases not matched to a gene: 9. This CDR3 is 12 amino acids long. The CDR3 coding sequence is TGTGCCAGCAGGCTACCGGGACAGGGCCCGTTCTTC. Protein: CASRLPGQGPFF.

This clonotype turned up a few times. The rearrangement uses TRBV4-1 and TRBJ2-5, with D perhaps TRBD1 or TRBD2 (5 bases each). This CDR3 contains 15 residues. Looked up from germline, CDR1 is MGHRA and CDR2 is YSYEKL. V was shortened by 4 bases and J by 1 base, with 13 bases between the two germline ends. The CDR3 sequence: CASSLGWGTQETQYF. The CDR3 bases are TGCGCCAGCAGCCTAGGATGGGGGACCCAAGAGACCCAGTACTTC.

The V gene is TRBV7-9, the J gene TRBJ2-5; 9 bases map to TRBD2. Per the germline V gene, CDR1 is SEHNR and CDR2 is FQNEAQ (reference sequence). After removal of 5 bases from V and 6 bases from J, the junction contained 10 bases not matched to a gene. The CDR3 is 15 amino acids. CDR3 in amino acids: CASSPPAGGRQTQYF. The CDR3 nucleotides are TGTGCCAGCAGCCCCCCAGCGGGGGGCAGACAGACCCAGTACTTC.

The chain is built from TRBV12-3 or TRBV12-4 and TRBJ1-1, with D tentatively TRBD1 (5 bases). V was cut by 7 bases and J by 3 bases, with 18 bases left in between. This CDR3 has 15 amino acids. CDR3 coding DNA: TGTGCCAGCACCTCCCGGGACGGGGGGGACACTGAAGCTTTCTTT. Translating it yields CASTSRDGGDTEAFF.

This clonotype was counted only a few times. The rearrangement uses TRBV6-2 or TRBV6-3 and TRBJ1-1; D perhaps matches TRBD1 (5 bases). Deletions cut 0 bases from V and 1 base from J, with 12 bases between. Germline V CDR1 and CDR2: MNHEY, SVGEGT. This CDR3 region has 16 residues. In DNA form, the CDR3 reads TGTGCCAGCAGTTACTCGTCGGGGCAGGGGAACACTGAAGCTTTCTTT. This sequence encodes CASSYSSGQGNTEAFF.

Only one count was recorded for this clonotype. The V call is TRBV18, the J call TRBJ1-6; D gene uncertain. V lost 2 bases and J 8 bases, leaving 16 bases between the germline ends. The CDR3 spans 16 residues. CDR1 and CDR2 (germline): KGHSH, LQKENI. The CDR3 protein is CASSPWTDLPYSPLHF. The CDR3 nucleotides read TGTGCCAGCTCACCATGGACGGATTTACCCTATTCACCCCTCCACTTT. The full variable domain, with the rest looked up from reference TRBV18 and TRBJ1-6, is NAGVMQNPRHLVRRRGQEARLRCSPMKGHSHVYWYRQLPEEGLKFMVYLQKENIIDESGMPKERFSAEFPKEGPSILRIQQVVRGDSAAYFCASSPWTDLPYSPLHFGNGTRLTVT.

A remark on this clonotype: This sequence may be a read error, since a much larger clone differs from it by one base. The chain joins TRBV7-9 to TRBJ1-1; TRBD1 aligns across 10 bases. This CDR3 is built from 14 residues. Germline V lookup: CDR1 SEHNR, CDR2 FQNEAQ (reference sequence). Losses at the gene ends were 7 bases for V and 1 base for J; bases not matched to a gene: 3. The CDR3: CASKGTGENTEAFF. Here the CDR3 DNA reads TGTGCCAGCAAAGGGACAGGGGAGAACACTGAAGCTTTCTTT.

CDR3 amino acids: CASSQGTGTGETQYF. The DNA of the CDR3 is TGTGCCAGCAGCCAAGGGACAGGGACGGGGGAGACCCAGTACTTC. The chain joins TRBV14 to TRBJ2-5; 8 nucleotides line up with TRBD1. Germline CDR1 is SGHDN and CDR2 is FVKESK. Trimming removed 1 base from V and 5 bases from J; junction bases left unmatched: 6. This CDR3 has 15 residues.

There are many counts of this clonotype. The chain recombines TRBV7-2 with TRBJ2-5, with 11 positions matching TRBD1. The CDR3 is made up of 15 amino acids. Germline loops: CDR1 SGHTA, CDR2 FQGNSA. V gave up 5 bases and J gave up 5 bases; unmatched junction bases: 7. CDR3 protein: CASSVGQGAKETQYF. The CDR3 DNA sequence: TGTGCCAGCAGCGTAGGACAGGGGGCTAAGGAGACCCAGTACTTC.

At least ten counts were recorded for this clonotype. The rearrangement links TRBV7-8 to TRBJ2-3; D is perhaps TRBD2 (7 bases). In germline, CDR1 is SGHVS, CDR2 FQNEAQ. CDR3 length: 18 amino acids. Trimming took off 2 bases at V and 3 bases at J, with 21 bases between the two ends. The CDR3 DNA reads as TGTGCCAGCAGCTTAAATCAAGGGGGGGGGCGGTTAACAGATACGCAGTATTTT. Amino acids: CASSLNQGGGRLTDTQYF.

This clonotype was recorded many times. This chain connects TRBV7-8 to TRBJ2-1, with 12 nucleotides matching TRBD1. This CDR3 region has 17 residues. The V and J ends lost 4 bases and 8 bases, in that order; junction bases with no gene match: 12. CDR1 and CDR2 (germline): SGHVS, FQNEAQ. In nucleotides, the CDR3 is TGTGCCAGCAGCTCGAAGGAGGGACAGGGGGCGATTGATGAGCAGTTCTTC. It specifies CASSSKEGQGAIDEQFF.

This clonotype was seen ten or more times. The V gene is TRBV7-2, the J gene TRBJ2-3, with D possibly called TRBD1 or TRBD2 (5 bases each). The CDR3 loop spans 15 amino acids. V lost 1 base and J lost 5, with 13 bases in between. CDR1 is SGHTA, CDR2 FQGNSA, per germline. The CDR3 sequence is CASSLEAGAGDTQYF. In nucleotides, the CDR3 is TGTGCCAGCAGCTTAGAGGCCGGGGCCGGAGATACGCAGTATTTT.

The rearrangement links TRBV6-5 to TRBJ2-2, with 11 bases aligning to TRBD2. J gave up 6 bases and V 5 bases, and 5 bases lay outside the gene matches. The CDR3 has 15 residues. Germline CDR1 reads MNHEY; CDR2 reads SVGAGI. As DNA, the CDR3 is TGTGCCAGCAGTCCCCTAGCGGGGGGAGCCGGGGAGCTGTTTTTT. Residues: CASSPLAGGAGELFF.

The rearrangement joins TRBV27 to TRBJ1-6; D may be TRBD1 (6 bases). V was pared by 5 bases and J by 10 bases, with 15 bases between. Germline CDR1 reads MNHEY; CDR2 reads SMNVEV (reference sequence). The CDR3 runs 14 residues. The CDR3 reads CASSLQGMGSPLHF. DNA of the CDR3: TGTGCCAGCAGTCTACAGGGAATGGGATCACCCCTCCACTTT.

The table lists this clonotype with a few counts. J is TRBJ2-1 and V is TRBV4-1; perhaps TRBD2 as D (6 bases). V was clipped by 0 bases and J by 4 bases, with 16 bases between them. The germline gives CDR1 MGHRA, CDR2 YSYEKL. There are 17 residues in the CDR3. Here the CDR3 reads CASSQDAAEGTYNEQFF. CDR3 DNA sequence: TGCGCCAGCAGCCAAGACGCGGCCGAAGGGACTTACAATGAGCAGTTCTTC.

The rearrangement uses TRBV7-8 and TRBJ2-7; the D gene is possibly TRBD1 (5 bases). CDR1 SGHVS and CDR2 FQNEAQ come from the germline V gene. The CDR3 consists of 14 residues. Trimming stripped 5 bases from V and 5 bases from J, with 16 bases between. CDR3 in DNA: TGTGCCAGCAGCGCAGACAGCGCGAGTGACGAGCAGTACTTC. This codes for CASSADSASDEQYF.

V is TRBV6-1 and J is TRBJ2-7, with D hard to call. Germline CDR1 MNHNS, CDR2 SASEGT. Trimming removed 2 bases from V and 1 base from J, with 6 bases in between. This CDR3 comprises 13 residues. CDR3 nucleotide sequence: TGTGCCAGCAGTGAATCCCGGTCCTACGAGCAGTACTTC. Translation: CASSESRSYEQYF.